This is a list of T cell receptor beta chains from one sample in a study of tumor and adjacent non-tumor tissue in lung cancer. TCRdb passed the multiplex PCR reads through MiXCR, listing each CDR3 protein once. The repertoire holds about 80,000 distinct CDR3 sequences, with roughly 80% as singletons. Sequencing input: lung tumor tissue. These receptors were taken from a woman aged 45 to 65 with non-small cell lung cancer. The CDR3 runs from the conserved cysteine through the conserved F or W. D genes are given only for firm matches. Where a row states a size, it is once, few, many or the class of an expanded clone; other rows omit it.

cdr3_length	clone_size	d_call	j_call	v_call	cdr3_nt	cdr3_aa
13	.	.	TRBJ2-5	TRBV12-3/TRBV12-4	TGTGCCAGCAGTTTATCACCACAAGAGAGCCAATACTTC	CASSLSPQESQYF
15	.	.	TRBJ2-3	TRBV20-1	TGCAGTGCCCCGCGCGAGAGGGGCTTCTCAGATACGCAGTATTTT	CSAPRERGFSDTQYF
20	.	TRBD2	TRBJ2-7	TRBV11-2	TGTGTCATCAGCAAGAGTTATGGGGCCCAGACTAGCGGGAGTCTTGGGGTGCAGTACTTC	CVISKSYGAQTSGSLGVQYF
15	.	.	TRBJ2-1	TRBV4-1	TGCGCCAGCAGCGCAGCGAGCACCGGGATTGATGAGGAGTTCTTC	CASSAASTGIDEEFF
16	.	TRBD1	TRBJ2-1	TRBV11-1	TGTGCCAGCAGCTTAGTGGGACAGGGAGGGTATAATCAGCGGTTCTTC	CASSLVGQGGYNQRFF
16	many	TRBD1	TRBJ2-7	TRBV28	TGTGCCAGCACTACGGGTGGGGGACAGGGGGCGTACGAGCAGTACTTC	CASTTGGGQGAYEQYF
14	.	.	TRBJ1-1	TRBV20-1	TGCAGTGCTTACCGGGGCACTATGAACACTGAAGCTTTCTTT	CSAYRGTMNTEAFF
16	.	TRBD1	TRBJ2-3	TRBV5-4	TGTGCGAGCAGCTCTGGGACAGGGGTGCGCGTAGATACGCAGTATTTT	CASSSGTGVRVDTQYF
13	once	.	TRBJ1-1	TRBV29-1	TGCAGCGTTCGACAGCAGCTGATCAGTGAAGCTTTCTTT	CSVRQQLISEAFF
14	.	.	TRBJ2-7	TRBV5-6	TGTGCCAGTAGCGAGACGGAGATTCCCTACGAGCAGTACTTC	CASSETEIPYEQYF
15	.	.	TRBJ2-3	TRBV11-1	TGTGCCAATAGCTTCTCTGTGGGGTCCACAGGTACGCAGTATTTT	CANSFSVGSTGTQYF
16	.	.	TRBJ1-5	TRBV28	TGTACCAGCAGTCCCTTTTCCGGGGGAAGCAATCAGCCCCAGCATTTC	CTSSPFSGGSNQPQHF
14	.	.	TRBJ2-7	TRBV20-1	TGCAGTGCTAGAGTAGTCTGTCCCAACTACGAGCAGTACTTC	CSARVVCPNYEQYF
13	.	TRBD1	TRBJ2-1	TRBV12-3/TRBV12-4	TGTGTCAGCAGGGTGACAGGGTATAATGAGCAGTTCTTC	CVSRVTGYNEQFF
13	many	.	TRBJ2-2	TRBV7-3	TGTGCCAGCAGCTTATCGGCCACCGGGGAGCTGTTTTTT	CASSLSATGELFF
16	.	.	TRBJ2-1	TRBV24-1	TGTGCCATCAGTAAGGCCAGCAGCAGTTCCTACAATGTGCAGTTCTTC	CAISKASSSSYNVQFF
16	.	.	TRBJ2-2	TRBV20-1	TGCAGTGCTAGAGATCCGGGCCAGGGTAACACCCGGGAGCTGTTTTTT	CSARDPGQGNTRELFF
14	once	.	TRBJ2-2	TRBV6-2/TRBV6-3	TGTGCCAACACTCTGGGCAGAGACACCGGGGAGCTGTTTTTT	CANTLGRDTGELFF
10	many	.	TRBJ1-2	TRBV20-1	TGCAGTGCGAGCGAGTATGGCTACACCTTC	CSASEYGYTF
15	.	.	TRBJ1-1	TRBV4-1	TGCGCCATCAGCGAACCGACTCTAATGAACACTGAAGCTTTCTTT	CAISEPTLMNTEAFF
13	.	.	TRBJ2-7	TRBV28	TGTGCCAGCAGAAGGACTGGCTCCTACGAGCATAACTTC	CASRRTGSYEHNF
16	.	.	TRBJ2-7	TRBV28	TGTGCCAGCAGTTTATATCACTCGGGCAGGTACTACGTGCAGTACTTC	CASSLYHSGRYYVQYF
16	.	TRBD2	TRBJ2-3	TRBV24-1	TGTGCCACCAGTCATCCGGGACTATCGGGATCAGATACGCAGTATTTT	CATSHPGLSGSDTQYF
16	many	.	TRBJ2-1	TRBV7-8	TGTGCCAGCAGCTTAGCGTGGCGGGGTAGACACAATGAGCAGTTCTTC	CASSLAWRGRHNEQFF
15	.	TRBD2	TRBJ2-7	TRBV29-1	TGTAGCGTTGCTAGCGCCGGGACTAGCTCCTACGAGCAGTACTTC	CSVASAGTSSYEQYF
15	.	TRBD2	TRBJ2-1	TRBV5-6	TGTGCTAGTCGTCCGAGCGGGAGGAGGTACAATGAGCAGTTATTC	CASRPSGRRYNEQLF
14	.	TRBD1	TRBJ2-7	TRBV20-1	TGTAGTGCGTCCGAGGGGACAGGGTTCCACGAGCAGTACTTC	CSASEGTGFHEQYF
16	.	.	TRBJ1-1	TRBV29-1	TGCAGCGTTGCCGGTCAGACATGGGAAAGGAACACTGAAGCTTTCTTT	CSVAGQTWERNTEAFF
13	once	.	TRBJ1-1	TRBV6-1	TGTACCATCAGTGAAGCGCAGGGACGTGAAGCTTTCTTT	CTISEAQGREAFF
12	few	.	TRBJ2-5	TRBV20-1	TGCAATGCTAGCCAGTACCAAGAGACCCAGTACTTC	CNASQYQETQYF
13	.	.	TRBJ2-6	TRBV29-1	TGTAGCGTTGATAGCTCTGGGGCCAGCCTCCTGACTTTC	CSVDSSGASLLTF
15	.	.	TRBJ2-3	TRBV10-3	TGTGCCACTAGTACAAGGGAAACTAGCACAGATACGCAGTATTTT	CATSTRETSTDTQYF
11	.	.	TRBJ2-1	TRBV29-1	TGCAACGCTGACGCCCTAAATGAGCAGTTCTTC	CNADALNEQFF